The 20 T cell receptor beta chains in this list originate from one sample, sequenced in a study of shared clonotypes between healthy human individuals. Profiled with immunoSEQ multiplex PCR; TCRdb holds only in-frame clones, not every one. The sample records 550,000 to 800,000 clones, around 74% being singletons. Sequences were obtained from memory CD4+ T cells sorted from blood. Subset specified: CD45RA-negative fraction. These receptors originate from a woman in her 30s in good health.

This clone was seen once. V is TRBV18 and J is TRBJ1-1; D ambiguous. V lost 2 bases and J lost 0, with 7 bases in between. The CDR3 has 14 amino acids. Germline V gives CDR1 KGHSH, CDR2 LQKENI. The CDR3 loop is CASSPKAMNTEAFF. The DNA of the CDR3 is TGTGCCAGCTCACCAAAGGCCATGAACACTGAAGCTTTCTTT.

The rearrangement uses TRBV2 and TRBJ2-3; no clear D. The CDR3 length is 15 residues. The V gene's germline CDR1 is SNHLY and CDR2 FYNNEI. Between the trimmed V and J ends, which lost 6 bases and 5 bases, there was a span of 18 bases. CDR3 region: CASSAGLGWVDTQYF. The CDR3 DNA reads TGTGCCAGCAGCGCCGGGCTAGGGTGGGTAGATACGCAGTATTTT.

This sequence joins TRBV7-9 and TRBJ2-5, with D perhaps matching TRBD1 or TRBD2 (5 bases each). Germline assignment: CDR1 SEHNR and CDR2 FQNEAQ (reference sequence). V lost 1 base to trimming and J lost 8 bases, with 20 bases between them. The CDR3 extends over 16 amino acids. CDR3 sequence (DNA): TGTGCCAGCAGCTTAGTCGGAGGACACGAGCGTCGAACCCAGTACTTC. Its protein product is CASSLVGGHERRTQYF.

Only one count was recorded for this clone. V and J are TRBV11-2 and TRBJ2-3, with D perhaps TRBD1 (6 bases). Germline values: CDR1 SGHAT, CDR2 FQNNGV. The CDR3 extends over 16 amino acids. V was clipped by 6 bases and J by 0 bases, with 16 bases between them. For the CDR3, the DNA is TGTGCCAGCAGTCCAACCGGGACACATAGCACAGATACGCAGTATTTT. It yields the protein CASSPTGTHSTDTQYF.

The rearrangement links TRBV5-1 to TRBJ2-3; D gene unclear. CDR3 length: 15 amino acids. Germline assignment: CDR1 SGHRS and CDR2 YFSETQ. V shed 1 base and J shed 3 bases, with 12 bases lying between them. The CDR3 DNA follows: TGCGCCAGCAGCTTGTTAGGAGTTGGGACAGATACGCAGTATTTT. It is translated as CASSLLGVGTDTQYF. Full variable domain (missing parts from reference TRBV5-1 and TRBJ2-3): KAGVTQTPRYLIKTRGQQVTLSCSPISGHRSVSWYQQTPGQGLQFLFEYFSETQRNKGNFPGRFSGRQFSNSRSEMNVSTLELGDSALYLCASSLLGVGTDTQYFGPGTRLTVL.

V is TRBV27 and J is TRBJ1-5; D possibly corresponds to TRBD1 (5 bases). The CDR3 has 15 amino acids. The V gene lost 0 bases and the J gene lost 4 bases, with 10 bases spanning the gap. Germline CDR1 reads MNHEY; CDR2 reads SMNVEV (reference sequence). CDR3 region: CASSLSGRVNQPQHF. The CDR3 DNA reads TGTGCCAGCAGTTTATCGGGACGGGTAAATCAGCCCCAGCATTTT.

The chain uses TRBV6-6 and TRBJ1-2, with 8 positions matching TRBD1. The V gene's germline CDR1 is MNHNY and CDR2 SVGAGI (reference sequence). The CDR3 is 15 amino acids. The V gene end was trimmed by 6 bases and the J gene end by 5 bases; junction bases not matched to a gene: 11. This CDR3 is CASSNPDRVVYGYTF. The CDR3, as DNA: TGTGCCAGCAGCAACCCGGACAGGGTAGTATATGGCTACACCTTC.

This clone appeared once. The rearrangement uses TRBV19 and TRBJ2-3, with 14 bases identical to TRBD2. The CDR3 is 17 amino acids. The trim removed 3 bases at V and 6 bases at J, leaving 8 bases unmatched. Germline loops: CDR1 LNHDA, CDR2 SQIVND (reference sequence). This CDR3 reads CASSMGPGLAGADTQYF. CDR3 nucleotide sequence: TGTGCCAGTAGTATGGGACCGGGACTAGCGGGAGCGGATACGCAGTATTTT.

This chain connects TRBV5-6 to TRBJ2-2, with 9 bases matching TRBD1. Germline V gene data show CDR1 as SGHDT and CDR2 as YYEEEE. The length of the CDR3 is 15 residues. J gave up 3 bases and V 4 bases, and 4 bases lay outside the gene matches. The CDR3 sequence: CASSLWDRDTGELFF. CDR3 nucleotides: TGTGCCAGCAGCCTCTGGGACAGGGACACCGGGGAGCTGTTTTTT.

The chain joins TRBV10-3 to TRBJ2-7, with 10 nucleotides matching TRBD1. CDR3 length: 14 residues. Germline V gives CDR1 ENHRY, CDR2 SYGVKD. Trimming cost V 2 bases and J 7 bases; bases outside gene matches: 5. The CDR3 coding sequence is TGTGCCATCAGTGAGAGACAGGGGGCGCGGGAGCAGTACTTC. This codes for CAISERQGAREQYF.

This sequence joins TRBV11-2 and TRBJ1-2; TRBD1 aligns across 8 bases. V lost 4 bases, J lost 6 bases, and 10 bases stayed unmatched. CDR3 size: 15 residues. Germline CDR1 is SGHAT and CDR2 is FQNNGV. The CDR3 DNA reads TGTGCCAGCAGCTCACAGGGGGTGTTTGTGGATGGCTACACCTTC. Its protein is CASSSQGVFVDGYTF.

The chain carries TRBV7-8 and TRBJ2-1; D might be TRBD2 (6 bases). In germline, CDR1 is SGHVS, CDR2 FQNEAQ. CDR3 size: 16 residues. Trimming shortened V by 4 bases and J by 5 bases, and 18 bases separated the two germline ends. The CDR3 DNA sequence: TGTGCCAGCAGCTCAAGCCGACTAGTCTCGCACAATGAGCAGTTCTTC. As protein: CASSSSRLVSHNEQFF.

The V and J genes are TRBV4-1 and TRBJ2-4; the match to TRBD2 covers 9 bases. The V gene's germline CDR1 is MGHRA and CDR2 YSYEKL. Trimming cost V 4 bases and J 0 bases; bases outside gene matches: 10. The CDR3 extends over 18 amino acids. CDR3 bases: TGCGCCAGCAGCCCCGGACTAGCGCGCTCTCTAGCCAAAAACATTCAGTACTTC. It yields the protein CASSPGLARSLAKNIQYF.

The gene calls are TRBV5-1 and TRBJ2-1, with D unresolved. The germline V gene encodes CDR1 SGHRS and CDR2 YFSETQ. The CDR3 spans 16 residues. The ends were cut back, 0 bases at V and 3 bases at J, with 13 bases in the middle. CDR3 sequence: CASSLGTQSLYNEQFF. The CDR3 bases are TGCGCCAGCAGCTTGGGAACACAATCTCTCTACAATGAGCAGTTCTTC.

V and J are TRBV19 and TRBJ2-2, with D possibly called TRBD1 or TRBD2 (6 bases each). CDR1 LNHDA and CDR2 SQIVND come from the germline V gene (reference sequence). V was cut by 8 bases and J by 2 bases, with 15 bases left in between. The CDR3 is 15 amino acids. The CDR3 reads CASLPRGANTGELFF. CDR3 in DNA: TGTGCCAGTTTACCTAGGGGGGCCAACACCGGGGAGCTGTTTTTT.

This clone showed up just a few times. This sequence joins TRBV28 and TRBJ2-1, with 8 bases identical to TRBD1. The CDR3 loop spans 16 amino acids. The V and J ends lost 2 bases and 5 bases, in that order; junction bases with no gene match: 8. Germline V lookup: CDR1 MDHEN, CDR2 SYDVKM. This CDR3 reads CASSLIGPGGNNEQFF. In DNA form, the CDR3 reads TGTGCCAGCAGTTTAATTGGGCCAGGGGGCAACAATGAGCAGTTCTTC.

This chain joins TRBV5-1 and TRBJ2-2, with D unresolved. There are 15 residues in the CDR3. The germline CDR1 and CDR2 sequences are SGHRS and YFSETQ. Trimming pared 2 bases from V and 0 bases from J, leaving 8 bases between. The CDR3 protein is CASSFDPSNTGELFF. CDR3 DNA: TGCGCCAGCAGCTTCGACCCATCGAACACCGGGGAGCTGTTTTTT.

V gene TRBV25-1 combines with J gene TRBJ2-5; no firm D call. There are 14 residues in the CDR3. The V and J ends lost 3 bases and 0 bases respectively, with 8 bases between them. Per the germline V gene, CDR1 is MGHDK and CDR2 is SYGVNS. For the CDR3, the DNA is TGTGCCAGCAGTGAGATAGTATACCAAGAGACCCAGTACTTC. Translation gives CASSEIVYQETQYF.

Concerning this clone: The same CDR3 arises from other DNA sequences in this sample as well. The gene calls are TRBV6-5 and TRBJ2-7, with a possible D match to TRBD2 (5 bases). Trimming removed 2 bases from V and 0 bases from J, with 5 bases in between. Germline loops: CDR1 MNHEY, CDR2 SVGAGI. This CDR3 has 13 amino acids. This CDR3 reads CASSYSGSYEQYF. For the CDR3, the DNA is TGTGCCAGCAGTTACAGCGGCTCCTACGAGCAGTACTTC.

As concerns this clone: This CDR3 is also generated by other DNA sequences in the sample. The chain links TRBV18 to TRBJ2-6; tentative D call: TRBD1 (5 bases). The germline V gene encodes CDR1 KGHSH and CDR2 LQKENI. The CDR3 runs to 17 residues. The V gene lost 0 bases and the J gene lost 0 bases, with 9 bases spanning the gap. CDR3 region: CASSPPRQTSGANVLTF. CDR3 nucleotide sequence: TGTGCCAGCTCACCACCGAGACAGACCTCTGGGGCCAACGTCCTGACTTTC.